This paragraph covers one TCR beta chain sequence. Its antigen is unidentified. V lost 4 bases to trimming and J lost 5 bases; unmatched junction nucleotides: 5. CDR1 and CDR2 from the germline V gene are SGHTS and YDEGEE. The CDR3 has 15 amino acids. The sample originates from a study of vaccination and CD4 T cells after COVID-19. Study background: Cellular stimulation was performed using overlapping spike peptides derived from SARS-CoV-2, HCoV-NL63, HCoV-OC43 and HCoV-229E.

Noted treatment: roughly 10-day PBMC culture with coronavirus spike peptide pools or control peptides (ViraFEST assay). Investigators obtained the unexposed donor's CD4+ T cells before the COVID-19 pandemic (2011-2018). Sequence data for DNA of cultured CD4+ T cells were generated by the Oncomine TCR Beta short-read assay. MiXCR, run by TCRdb on the PCR reads, gives a single entry per CDR3 protein. Of 8,500 to 9,000 distinct CDR3 sequences listed, about 48% are singletons. The source is a human donor in good health. The sequenced sample consisted of CD4+ T cells from blood, cultured in vitro. V is TRBV5-8 and J is TRBJ2-5, with TRBD2 matching over 13 bases. The CDR3 nucleotides read TGTGCCAGCAGCCGCGGACTAGCGGGGGAGGAGACCCAGTACTTC. Protein sequence: CASSRGLAGEETQYF.